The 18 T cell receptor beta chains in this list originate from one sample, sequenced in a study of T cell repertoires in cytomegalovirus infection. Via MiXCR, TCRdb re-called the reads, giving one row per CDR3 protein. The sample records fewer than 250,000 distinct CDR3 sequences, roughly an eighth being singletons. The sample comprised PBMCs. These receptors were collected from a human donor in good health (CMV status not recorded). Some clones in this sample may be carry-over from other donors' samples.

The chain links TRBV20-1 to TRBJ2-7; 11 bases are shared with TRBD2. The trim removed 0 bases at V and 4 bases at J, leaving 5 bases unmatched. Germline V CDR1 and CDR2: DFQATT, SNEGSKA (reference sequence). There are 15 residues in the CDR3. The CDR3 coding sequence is TGCAGTGCTAGAGACCTACTAGCGGGGGAATACGAGCAGTACTTC. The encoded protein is CSARDLLAGEYEQYF.

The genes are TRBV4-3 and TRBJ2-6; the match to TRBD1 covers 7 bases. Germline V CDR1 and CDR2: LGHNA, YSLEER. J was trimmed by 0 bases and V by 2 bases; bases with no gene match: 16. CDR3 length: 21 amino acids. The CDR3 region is CASSQRQGFRGHLSGANVLTF. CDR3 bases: TGCGCCAGCAGCCAAAGACAGGGATTCAGAGGTCACCTCTCTGGGGCCAACGTCCTGACTTTC.

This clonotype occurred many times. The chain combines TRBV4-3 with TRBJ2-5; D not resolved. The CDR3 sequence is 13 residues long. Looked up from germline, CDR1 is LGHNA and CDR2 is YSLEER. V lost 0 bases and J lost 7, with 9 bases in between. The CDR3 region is CASSQDSRGTQYF. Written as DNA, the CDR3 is TGCGCCAGCAGCCAAGACTCCAGAGGGACCCAGTACTTC.

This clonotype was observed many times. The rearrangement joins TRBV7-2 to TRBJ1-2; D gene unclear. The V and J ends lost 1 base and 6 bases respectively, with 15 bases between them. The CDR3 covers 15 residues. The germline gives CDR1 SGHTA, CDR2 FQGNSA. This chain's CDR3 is CASSLDPGTRDGYTF. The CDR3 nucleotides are TGTGCCAGCAGCTTAGATCCGGGAACCCGCGATGGCTACACCTTC.

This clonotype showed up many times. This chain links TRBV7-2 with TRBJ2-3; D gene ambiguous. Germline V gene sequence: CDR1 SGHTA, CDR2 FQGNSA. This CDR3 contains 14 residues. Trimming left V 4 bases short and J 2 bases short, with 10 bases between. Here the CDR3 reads CASSSPPLTDTQYF. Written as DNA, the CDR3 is TGTGCCAGCAGCTCCCCTCCCCTCACAGATACGCAGTATTTT.

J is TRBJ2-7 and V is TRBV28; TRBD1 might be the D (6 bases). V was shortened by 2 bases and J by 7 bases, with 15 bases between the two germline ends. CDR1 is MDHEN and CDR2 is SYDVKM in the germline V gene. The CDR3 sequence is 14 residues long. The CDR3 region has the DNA TGTGCCAGCAGTTTACGGGCAGGGGTGGGGGAGCAGTACTTC. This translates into CASSLRAGVGEQYF.

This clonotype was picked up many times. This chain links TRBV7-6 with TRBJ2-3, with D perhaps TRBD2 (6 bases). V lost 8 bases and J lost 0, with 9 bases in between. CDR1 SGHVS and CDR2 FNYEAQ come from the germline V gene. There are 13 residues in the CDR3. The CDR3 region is CASLASSTDTQYF. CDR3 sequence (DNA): TGTGCCAGCCTAGCGTCGAGCACAGATACGCAGTATTTT.

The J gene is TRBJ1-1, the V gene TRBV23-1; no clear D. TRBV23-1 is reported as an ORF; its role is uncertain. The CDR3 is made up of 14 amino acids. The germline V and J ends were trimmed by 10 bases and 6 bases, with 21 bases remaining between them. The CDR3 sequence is CAIISPTASAEAFF. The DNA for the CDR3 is TGCGCCATTATCTCGCCCACGGCTAGCGCTGAAGCTTTCTTT.

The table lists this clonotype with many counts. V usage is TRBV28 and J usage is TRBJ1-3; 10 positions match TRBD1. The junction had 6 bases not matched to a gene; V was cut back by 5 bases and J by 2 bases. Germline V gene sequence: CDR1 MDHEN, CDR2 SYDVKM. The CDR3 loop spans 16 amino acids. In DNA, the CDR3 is TGTGCCAGCAGTCCCGGGACAGGGGTAACTGGAAACACCATATATTTT. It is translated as CASSPGTGVTGNTIYF.

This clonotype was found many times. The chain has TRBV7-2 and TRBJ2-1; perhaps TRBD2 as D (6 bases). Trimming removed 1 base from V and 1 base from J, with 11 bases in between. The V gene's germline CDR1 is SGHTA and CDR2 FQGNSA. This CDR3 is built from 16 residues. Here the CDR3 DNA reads TGTGCCAGCAGCTTAGAAGGGACTTTGTCCTACAATGAGCAGTTCTTC. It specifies CASSLEGTLSYNEQFF.

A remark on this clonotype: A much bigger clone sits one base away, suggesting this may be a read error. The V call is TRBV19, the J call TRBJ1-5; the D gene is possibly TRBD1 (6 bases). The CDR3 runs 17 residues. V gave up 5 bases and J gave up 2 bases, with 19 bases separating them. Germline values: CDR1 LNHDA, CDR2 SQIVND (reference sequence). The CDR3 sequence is CASSPPGGGDGNQPQHF. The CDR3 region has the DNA TGTGCCAGTAGTCCACCAGGAGGGGGGGACGGCAATCAGCCCCAGCATTTT.

The CDR3 coding sequence is TGTGCCAGCAGCGGCCTGCCACTCGATACGCAGTATTTT. The encoded protein is CASSGLPLDTQYF. The rearrangement uses TRBV5-6 and TRBJ2-3; D is unresolved. With 4 bases removed from V and 6 bases from J, the gap between germline ends came to 12 bases. There are 13 residues in the CDR3. Germline loops: CDR1 SGHDT, CDR2 YYEEEE. Supplemented by reference TRBV5-6 and TRBJ2-3, the full variable domain reads DAGVTQSPTHLIKTRGQQVTLRCSPKSGHDTVSWYQQALGQGPQFIFQYYEEEERQRGNFPDRFSGHQFPNYSSELNVNALLLGDSALYLCASSGLPLDTQYFGPGTRLTVL.

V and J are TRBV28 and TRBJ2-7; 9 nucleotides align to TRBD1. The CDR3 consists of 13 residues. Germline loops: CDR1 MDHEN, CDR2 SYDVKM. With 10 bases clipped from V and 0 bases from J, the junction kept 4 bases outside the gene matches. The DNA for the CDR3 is TGTGCCACCCAGACAGGGGGCTCCTACGAGCAGTACTTC. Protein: CATQTGGSYEQYF.

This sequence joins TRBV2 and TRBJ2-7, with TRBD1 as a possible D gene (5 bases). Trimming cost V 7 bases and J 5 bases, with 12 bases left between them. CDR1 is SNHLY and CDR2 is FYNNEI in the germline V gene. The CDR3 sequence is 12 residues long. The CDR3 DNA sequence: TGTGCCAGCAAAGACAGCCGCCACGAGCAGTACTTC. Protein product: CASKDSRHEQYF.

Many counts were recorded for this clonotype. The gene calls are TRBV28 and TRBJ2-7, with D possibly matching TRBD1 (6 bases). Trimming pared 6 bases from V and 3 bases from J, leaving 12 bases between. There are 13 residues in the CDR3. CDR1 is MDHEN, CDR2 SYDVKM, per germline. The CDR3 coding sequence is TGTGCCAGCAGACTCGACAGGCTCTACGAGCAGTACTTC. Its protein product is CASRLDRLYEQYF. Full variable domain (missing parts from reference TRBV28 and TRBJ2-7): DVKVTQSSRYLVKRTGEKVFLECVQDMDHENMFWYRQDPGLGLRLIYFSYDVKMKEKGDIPEGYSVSREKKERFSLILESASTNQTSMYLCASRLDRLYEQYFGPGTRLTVT.

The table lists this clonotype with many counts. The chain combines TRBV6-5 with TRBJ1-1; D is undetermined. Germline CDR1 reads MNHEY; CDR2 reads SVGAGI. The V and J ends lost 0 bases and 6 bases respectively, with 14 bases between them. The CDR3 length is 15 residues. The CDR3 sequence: CASSYSGSLSAEAFF. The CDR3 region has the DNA TGTGCCAGCAGTTACTCGGGCAGCCTAAGCGCTGAAGCTTTCTTT.

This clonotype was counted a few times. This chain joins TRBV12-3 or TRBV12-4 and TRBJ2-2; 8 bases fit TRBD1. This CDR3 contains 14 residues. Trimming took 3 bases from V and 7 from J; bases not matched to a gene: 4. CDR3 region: CASSFQGAGGELFF. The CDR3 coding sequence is TGTGCCAGCAGTTTCCAGGGGGCCGGCGGGGAGCTGTTTTTT.

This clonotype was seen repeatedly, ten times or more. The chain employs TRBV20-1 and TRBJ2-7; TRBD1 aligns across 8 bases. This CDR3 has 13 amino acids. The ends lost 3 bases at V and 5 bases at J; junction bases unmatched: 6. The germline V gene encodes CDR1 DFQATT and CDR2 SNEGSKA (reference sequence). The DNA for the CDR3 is TGCAGTGCTAGCCGACAGGGGAAGGACGAGCAGTACTTC. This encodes CSASRQGKDEQYF.